This passage covers 10 T cell receptor beta chains from one sample sequenced in a study of T cell changes during pregnancy in multiple sclerosis. Using immunoSEQ multiplex PCR, the repertoire was profiled, and TCRdb retains in-frame clones only, with some absent. This table has over 100,000 clones, around nine tenths appearing once. The sequenced sample was peripheral blood, obtained in the third trimester of pregnancy. These receptors were obtained from a female donor with multiple sclerosis, enrolled in a pregnancy study.

CDR3 bases: TGTGCCAGTAGTCGACGGACAGGGGGCGGGAACACTGAAGCTTTCTTT. This translates into CASSRRTGGGNTEAFF. The V gene is TRBV19, the J gene TRBJ1-1, with 11 bases identical to TRBD1. Germline CDR1 and CDR2: LNHDA and SQIVND (reference sequence). There are 16 residues in the CDR3. The junction had 6 bases not matched to a gene; V was cut back by 5 bases and J by 1 base.

The chain uses TRBV18 and TRBJ1-1, with TRBD1 as a possible D gene (5 bases). Trimming took off 3 bases at V and 10 bases at J, with 18 bases between the two ends. Germline V lookup: CDR1 KGHSH, CDR2 LQKENI. There are 14 residues in the CDR3. CDR3 sequence reads: CASSPDQGNIVAFF. CDR3 coding DNA: TGTGCCAGCTCACCGGACCAGGGTAATATTGTAGCTTTCTTT.

This chain connects TRBV7-3 to TRBJ1-1, with 10 bases matching TRBD1. CDR1 is SGHTA, CDR2 FQGTGA, per germline. Losses at the gene ends were 5 bases for V and 8 bases for J; bases not matched to a gene: 5. The CDR3 totals 13 residues. The CDR3 here is CASSVRTGGEAFF. In nucleotides, the CDR3 is TGTGCCAGCAGCGTACGGACAGGGGGAGAAGCTTTCTTT.

The CDR3 sequence is CASSTPGQGRDTQYF. CDR3 bases: TGTGCCAGTAGTACCCCGGGACAGGGAAGAGATACGCAGTATTTT. The genes are TRBV19 and TRBJ2-3, with 9 bases that match TRBD1. The germline gives CDR1 LNHDA, CDR2 SQIVND (reference sequence). V shed 4 bases and J 5 bases; nucleotides not matched to a gene: 7. The CDR3 sequence is 15 residues long.

This clone was seen a handful of times. The genes are TRBV30 and TRBJ1-2; 7 bases are a match to TRBD1. There are 13 residues in the CDR3. Germline lookup yields CDR1 GTSNPN and CDR2 SVGIG (reference sequence). V lost 4 bases to trimming and J lost 8 bases; unmatched junction nucleotides: 10. The CDR3 DNA sequence: TGTGCCTGGAATCTCGACAGGGCTGGAGGCTACACCTTC. It translates to CAWNLDRAGGYTF.

A remark on this clone: The identical CDR3 is also encoded by other nucleotide sequences in the sample. The CDR3 region is CASSLGLAGGEETQYF. The DNA of the CDR3 is TGTGCCAGCAGCTTGGGACTAGCGGGGGGGGAAGAGACCCAGTACTTC. V gene TRBV5-4 combines with J gene TRBJ2-5; 14 nucleotides line up with TRBD2. The CDR3 has 16 amino acids. Germline CDR1 SGHNT, CDR2 YYREEE (reference sequence). Trimming took 0 bases from V and 3 from J; bases not matched to a gene: 1.

The genes are TRBV19 and TRBJ2-4; tentatively, D is TRBD2 (6 bases). Germline loops: CDR1 LNHDA, CDR2 SQIVND (reference sequence). The V gene lost 4 bases and the J gene lost 10 bases, with 14 bases spanning the gap. The length of the CDR3 is 13 residues. The CDR3 nucleotides are TGTGCCAGTAGTAGCGGGGCCACTGAAATTCAGTACTTC. Protein product: CASSSGATEIQYF. Full variable domain (remainder filled in from reference TRBV19 and TRBJ2-4): DGGITQSPKYLFRKEGQNVTLSCEQNLNHDAMYWYRQDPGQGLRLIYYSQIVNDFQKGDIAEGYSVSREKKESFPLTVTSAQKNPTAFYLCASSSGATEIQYFGAGTRLSVL.

V usage is TRBV6-5 and J usage is TRBJ2-7; perhaps TRBD1 as D (6 bases). Trimming cost V 6 bases and J 7 bases, with 22 bases left between them. The length of the CDR3 is 15 residues. From germline, CDR1 is MNHEY and CDR2 SVGAGI. The CDR3 DNA is TGTGCCAGCAGCCCTTCTTGGACAGTACGTCGAGAGCAGTACTTC. Protein: CASSPSWTVRREQYF.

The chain combines TRBV9 with TRBJ1-2, with a possible D match to TRBD1 (5 bases). V was clipped by 0 bases and J by 6 bases, with 15 bases between them. Germline CDR1 reads SGDLS; CDR2 reads YYNGEE. This CDR3 has 15 amino acids. The CDR3 protein is CASSVVDTTIHGYTF. CDR3 coding DNA: TGTGCCAGCAGCGTAGTGGACACAACGATCCATGGCTACACCTTC.

This chain connects TRBV6-1 to TRBJ2-3, with TRBD2 identical over 9 bases. Germline CDR1 is MNHNS and CDR2 is SASEGT. V lost 10 bases, J lost 5 bases, and 7 bases stayed unmatched. The CDR3 totals 13 residues. DNA of the CDR3: TGTGCCAAGGCGGGGGGGCAATTAGATACGCAGTATTTT. Protein product: CAKAGGQLDTQYF.